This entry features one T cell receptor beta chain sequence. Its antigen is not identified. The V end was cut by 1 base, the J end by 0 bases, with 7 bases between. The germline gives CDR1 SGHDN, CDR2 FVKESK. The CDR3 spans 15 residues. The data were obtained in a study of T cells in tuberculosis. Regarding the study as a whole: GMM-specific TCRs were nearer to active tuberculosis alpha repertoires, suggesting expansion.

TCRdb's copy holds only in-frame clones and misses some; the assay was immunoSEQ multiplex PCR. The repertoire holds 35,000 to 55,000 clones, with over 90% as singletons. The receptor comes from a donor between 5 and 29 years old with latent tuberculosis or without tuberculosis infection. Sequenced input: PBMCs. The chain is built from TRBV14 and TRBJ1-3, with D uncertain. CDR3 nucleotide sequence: TGTGCCAGCAGCCAAGGGCTCTTCTCTGGAAACACCATATATTTT. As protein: CASSQGLFSGNTIYF.